The 28 T cell receptor beta chains listed next were all sequenced from one sample in a study of cytomegalovirus exposure and HLA in healthy donors (TCRdb year 2017). The protocol used for the library was the immunoSEQ multiplex PCR assay. For the multiplex PCR, a mixture combining 60 forward primers for TCR Vbeta segments and 13 reverse primers for TCR Jbeta segments was used. Drawn from immuneACCESS, this table holds only the in-frame rearrangements with V and J called that TCRdb kept. Clones are partly lost; checked studies trace under half to an unresolved V gene and leave the rest unexplained. This sample is represented by more than 250,000 clones; approximately 90% of them were singletons. The biggest ten clones account for 2% to 3% of the sample. The source material was PBMCs. All receptors come from a woman between 18 and 29 years old in good health and CMV-seronegative.

The CDR3 bases are TGTGCCAGCAGCTTTGGCTGGACAGGATACTACGAGCAGTACTTC. It encodes CASSFGWTGYYEQYF. The chain employs TRBV5-6 and TRBJ2-7; 7 nucleotides align to TRBD1. Germline V lookup: CDR1 SGHDT, CDR2 YYEEEE. This CDR3 comprises 15 residues. With 2 bases clipped from V and 3 bases from J, the junction kept 8 bases outside the gene matches.

In this sample, this clone turned up once. The chain combines TRBV5-1 with TRBJ2-7, with D tentatively TRBD2 (5 bases). V lost 0 bases to trimming and J lost 2 bases, with 9 bases between them. The germline CDR1 and CDR2 sequences are SGHRS and YFSETQ. CDR3 length: 14 amino acids. The CDR3 spells CASSLDGITYEQYF. CDR3 DNA sequence: TGCGCCAGCAGCTTGGACGGGATCACCTACGAGCAGTACTTC.

The CDR3 loop is CASGSPDRGLTNEKLFF. CDR3 bases: TGTGCCAGCGGTTCCCCCGACAGGGGATTAACTAATGAAAAACTGTTTTTT. V and J are TRBV9 and TRBJ1-4; 8 bases map to TRBD1. Germline trimming cut 7 bases from V and 1 base from J; bases unmatched to any gene: 12. CDR1 is SGDLS and CDR2 is YYNGEE in the germline V gene. The CDR3 covers 17 residues.

The chain joins TRBV29-1 to TRBJ2-2; TRBD1 matches at 7 bases. Germline lookup yields CDR1 SQVTM and CDR2 ANQGSEA. The CDR3 is made up of 16 amino acids. V lost 4 bases to trimming and J lost 0 bases; unmatched junction nucleotides: 8. For the CDR3, the DNA is TGCAGCGTTGGGGGGACAGTTTCGGCGAACACCGGGGAGCTGTTTTTT. Translated, it gives CSVGGTVSANTGELFF.

The chain couples TRBV7-9 to TRBJ2-7, with D tentatively TRBD2 (5 bases). This CDR3 is 12 amino acids long. The germline V gene encodes CDR1 SEHNR and CDR2 FQNEAQ (reference sequence). The germline V and J ends were trimmed by 1 base and 6 bases, with 7 bases remaining between them. The CDR3 sequence: CASSLGGSEQYF. The CDR3 bases are TGTGCCAGCAGCTTAGGAGGGAGCGAGCAGTACTTC.

This rearrangement joins TRBV5-1 to TRBJ1-3, with D possibly TRBD1 on 6 matching bases. Per germline, CDR1 SGHRS and CDR2 YFSETQ. The CDR3 covers 13 residues. Trimming took 4 bases from V and 10 from J, leaving 15 bases between them. The CDR3 reads CASSPDSTRTIYF. The CDR3 nucleotides are TGCGCCAGCAGCCCGGACAGTACCAGGACCATATATTTT. Full variable domain (remainder filled in from reference TRBV5-1 and TRBJ1-3): KAGVTQTPRYLIKTRGQQVTLSCSPISGHRSVSWYQQTPGQGLQFLFEYFSETQRNKGNFPGRFSGRQFSNSRSEMNVSTLELGDSALYLCASSPDSTRTIYFGEGSWLTVV.

The rearrangement joins TRBV18 to TRBJ2-3, with TRBD2 matching over 14 bases. Germline values: CDR1 KGHSH, CDR2 LQKENI. The J segment lost 0 bases and the V segment lost 5 bases, leaving 4 bases of the junction unmatched. The CDR3 totals 17 residues. In DNA, the CDR3 is TGTGCCAGCTCAGCCGGGACTAGCGGGGGAAGCACAGATACGCAGTATTTT. It codes for CASSAGTSGGSTDTQYF.

This chain joins TRBV4-1 and TRBJ1-1; 7 bases map to TRBD1. J was trimmed by 8 bases and V by 1 base; bases with no gene match: 10. Germline loops: CDR1 MGHRA, CDR2 YSYEKL. The CDR3 loop spans 15 amino acids. CDR3 in amino acids: CASSQAGTVVFEAFF. DNA for the CDR3: TGCGCCAGCAGCCAAGCAGGGACAGTGGTGTTCGAAGCTTTCTTT.

V gene TRBV6-6 combines with J gene TRBJ1-1; D is possibly TRBD1 (5 bases). The CDR3 runs 13 residues. Germline values: CDR1 MNHNY, CDR2 SVGAGI (reference sequence). The ends were cut back, 5 bases at V and 0 bases at J, with 7 bases in the middle. The CDR3 bases are TGTGCCAGCAGTCCAGGGTTGAACACTGAAGCTTTCTTT. Encoded protein: CASSPGLNTEAFF.

The V gene is TRBV27, the J gene TRBJ2-3; TRBD1 is a possible D gene (5 bases). CDR3 length: 17 residues. Between the trimmed V and J ends, which lost 7 bases and 0 bases, there was a span of 20 bases. Germline lookup yields CDR1 MNHEY and CDR2 SMNVEV (reference sequence). The CDR3 protein is CASNLHPLRVSTDTQYF. Written as DNA, the CDR3 is TGTGCCAGCAACCTACACCCCCTCAGGGTGAGCACAGATACGCAGTATTTT.

The V gene is TRBV7-9, the J gene TRBJ2-1; D possibly corresponds to TRBD2 (6 bases). From germline, CDR1 is SEHNR and CDR2 FQNEAQ (reference sequence). The V and J ends lost 5 bases and 7 bases respectively, with 12 bases between them. The CDR3 length is 13 residues. DNA for the CDR3: TGTGCCAGCAGCATTAGCGGCGCGAATGAGCAGTTCTTC. Amino acids: CASSISGANEQFF.

V gene TRBV13 combines with J gene TRBJ2-1; D possibly corresponds to TRBD2 (6 bases). Germline assignment: CDR1 PRHDT and CDR2 FYEKMQ (reference sequence). The germline V and J ends were trimmed by 5 bases and 0 bases, with 11 bases remaining between them. This CDR3 comprises 15 residues. CDR3 in DNA: TGTGCCAGCAGCACCGGGGGTCCCTCCTACAATGAGCAGTTCTTC. Amino acid sequence: CASSTGGPSYNEQFF. The complete variable domain, with remaining parts taken from reference TRBV13 and TRBJ2-1, reads AAGVIQSPRHLIKEKRETATLKCYPIPRHDTVYWYQQGPGQDPQFLISFYEKMQSDKGSIPDRFSAQQFSDYHSELNMSSLELGDSALYFCASSTGGPSYNEQFFGPGTRLTVL.

V gene TRBV2 combines with J gene TRBJ1-1; D is possibly TRBD1 (5 bases). The CDR3 runs to 14 residues. V was cut by 2 bases and J by 6 bases, with 13 bases left in between. Per germline, CDR1 SNHLY and CDR2 FYNNEI. The CDR3 sequence: CASSEIGTFSEAFF. The CDR3 DNA follows: TGTGCCAGCAGTGAAATTGGGACTTTCTCTGAAGCTTTCTTT.

This clone was counted once. V gene TRBV2 combines with J gene TRBJ1-1, with D unclear. V lost 2 bases and J 3 bases, leaving 10 bases between the germline ends. This CDR3 region has 14 residues. Germline V CDR1 and CDR2: SNHLY, FYNNEI. CDR3 residues: CASSEWAGDTEAFF. The CDR3 DNA is TGTGCCAGCAGTGAATGGGCGGGAGACACTGAAGCTTTCTTT.

The rearrangement links TRBV6-6 to TRBJ2-5; D not certain. Germline CDR1 is MNHNY and CDR2 is SVGAGI (reference sequence). Trimming took 5 bases from V and 5 from J, leaving 6 bases between them. The length of the CDR3 is 11 residues. The DNA of the CDR3 is TGTGCCAGCAGTCAAATTGAGACCCAGTACTTC. Amino acids: CASSQIETQYF.

The chain combines TRBV7-2 with TRBJ1-1; no firm D call. The germline V gene encodes CDR1 SGHTA and CDR2 FQGNSA. This CDR3 has 11 residues. V gave up 2 bases and J gave up 11 bases, with 9 bases separating them. The CDR3 coding sequence is TGTGCCAGCAGCTTATCACAATGGGCTTTCTTT. This gives the protein CASSLSQWAFF.

The rearrangement links TRBV9 to TRBJ1-1, with D possibly matching TRBD1 (5 bases). Trimming left V 0 bases short and J 2 bases short, with 8 bases between. The CDR3 is made up of 14 amino acids. From germline, CDR1 is SGDLS and CDR2 YYNGEE. The CDR3 DNA sequence: TGTGCCAGCAGCGTAGGTGGACACAACACTGAAGCTTTCTTT. Amino acids: CASSVGGHNTEAFF.

This rearrangement joins TRBV15 to TRBJ2-1, with 7 nucleotides matching TRBD1. The CDR3 covers 16 residues. Germline trimming cut 5 bases from V and 3 bases from J; bases unmatched to any gene: 10. The germline V gene encodes CDR1 LNHNV and CDR2 YYDKDF (reference sequence). CDR3 in DNA: TGTGCCACCAGCCGGGCCGGGACAGCCTTCTACAATGAGCAGTTCTTC. Amino acids: CATSRAGTAFYNEQFF.

This sequence joins TRBV6-1 and TRBJ2-3; 9 bases line up with TRBD2. The length of the CDR3 is 15 residues. V dropped 4 bases and J dropped 6; count of bases not matched to a gene: 8. The germline V gene has CDR1 MNHNS and CDR2 SASEGT. Here the CDR3 DNA reads TGTGCCAGCAGTGGGGAGGGACTAGCATCCGATACGCAGTATTTT. This sequence encodes CASSGEGLASDTQYF.

Note on this clone: One end of the junction is discordant with germline, which a read error may explain. This rearrangement joins TRBV7-9 to TRBJ1-6; D is uncertain. From germline, CDR1 is SEHNR and CDR2 FQNEAQ (reference sequence). The CDR3 has 12 residues. The CDR3 sequence: CSSSLSDSPLHF. The CDR3 DNA is TGTTCCAGCAGCCTATCTGATTCACCCCTCCACTTT. Full variable domain (outside the CDR3, taken from reference TRBV7-9 and TRBJ1-6): DTGVSQNPRHKITKRGQNVTFRCDPISEHNRLYWYRQTLGQGPEFLTYFQNEAQLEKSRLLSDRFSAERPKGSFSTLEIQRTEQGDSAMYLCSSSLSDSPLHFGNGTRLTVT.

The V call is TRBV10-3, the J call TRBJ2-1; 8 bases are shared with TRBD2. The CDR3 contains 13 residues. Per germline, CDR1 ENHRY and CDR2 SYGVKD. J gave up 6 bases and V 8 bases, and 6 bases lay outside the gene matches. CDR3 sequence (DNA): TGTGCCATCTCGGGGGGGCGGGCCAATGAGCAGTTCTTC. Translating it yields CAISGGRANEQFF.

The chain has TRBV10-3 and TRBJ2-5; no reliable D call. The length of the CDR3 is 12 residues. Deletions cut 10 bases from V and 4 bases from J, with 13 bases between. Germline V gene data show CDR1 as ENHRY and CDR2 as SYGVKD. CDR3 amino acids: CATSSIGETQYF. The CDR3 DNA reads as TGTGCCACCTCTAGTATTGGAGAGACCCAGTACTTC.

This clone has a single count. The rearrangement links TRBV10-3 to TRBJ2-5, with no clear D. Germline V gene data show CDR1 as ENHRY and CDR2 as SYGVKD. The CDR3 sequence is 16 residues long. Trimming left V 0 bases short and J 2 bases short, with 13 bases between. The CDR3 bases are TGTGCCATCAGTGAGTCTTTAGGAGCGCCTCAAGAGACCCAGTACTTC. Its translation: CAISESLGAPQETQYF.

The chain combines TRBV9 with TRBJ2-7; D is unresolved. The CDR3 runs 14 residues. The germline CDR1 and CDR2 sequences are SGDLS and YYNGEE. Between the trimmed V and J ends, which lost 4 bases and 0 bases, there was a span of 11 bases. The CDR3 sequence is CASSPIVSSYEQYF. The DNA for the CDR3 is TGTGCCAGCAGCCCTATTGTAAGCTCCTACGAGCAGTACTTC.

This chain uses TRBV27 with TRBJ1-3; D uncertain. CDR1 and CDR2 (germline): MNHEY, SMNVEV (reference sequence). The CDR3 loop spans 16 amino acids. Trimming took off 3 bases at V and 3 bases at J, with 15 bases between the two ends. This chain's CDR3 is CASSLTRSALGNTIYF. In DNA form, the CDR3 reads TGTGCCAGCAGTTTGACAAGATCGGCGCTTGGAAACACCATATATTTT.

The chain has TRBV9 and TRBJ2-1; D possibly corresponds to TRBD2 (6 bases). The length of the CDR3 is 16 residues. Trimming cost V 2 bases and J 2 bases, with 14 bases left between them. The germline V gene has CDR1 SGDLS and CDR2 YYNGEE. The CDR3 DNA sequence: TGTGCCAGCAGCGTGGAGGGAGCAACCACCTACAATGAGCAGTTCTTC. Protein sequence: CASSVEGATTYNEQFF.

This clone was picked up a small number of times. The V gene is TRBV29-1, the J gene TRBJ1-1, with D uncertain. Germline V gives CDR1 SQVTM, CDR2 ANQGSEA. The CDR3 is 13 amino acids. V lost 7 bases and J 5 bases, leaving 17 bases between the germline ends. The CDR3 sequence: CSAADSEGTEAFF. In DNA, the CDR3 is TGCAGCGCTGCGGACTCAGAGGGTACTGAAGCTTTCTTT.

The chain is built from TRBV5-4 and TRBJ2-5, with 8 bases lining up with TRBD1. The CDR3 is 14 residues long. V was pared by 3 bases and J by 1 base, with 2 bases of the junction left unmatched. CDR1 SGHNT and CDR2 YYREEE come from the germline V gene (reference sequence). Here the CDR3 reads CASSSGQAQETQYF. Written as DNA, the CDR3 is TGTGCCAGCAGCTCGGGACAGGCCCAAGAGACCCAGTACTTC. Looking up the rest from reference TRBV5-4 and TRBJ2-5 gives the full variable domain: ETGVTQSPTHLIKTRGQQVTLRCSSQSGHNTVSWYQQALGQGPQFIFQYYREEENGRGNFPPRFSGLQFPNYSSELNVNALELDDSALYLCASSSGQAQETQYFGPGTRLLVL.